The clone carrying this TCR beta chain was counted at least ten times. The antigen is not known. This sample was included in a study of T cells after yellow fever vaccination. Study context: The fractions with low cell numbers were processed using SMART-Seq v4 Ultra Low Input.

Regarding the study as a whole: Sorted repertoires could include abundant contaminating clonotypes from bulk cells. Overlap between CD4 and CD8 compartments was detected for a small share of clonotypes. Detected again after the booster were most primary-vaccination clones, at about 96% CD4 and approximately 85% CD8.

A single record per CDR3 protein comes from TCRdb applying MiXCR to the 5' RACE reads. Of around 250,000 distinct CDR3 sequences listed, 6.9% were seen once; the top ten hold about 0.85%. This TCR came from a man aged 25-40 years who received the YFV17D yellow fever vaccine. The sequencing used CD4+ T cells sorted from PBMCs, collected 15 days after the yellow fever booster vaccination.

CDR3 region: CSVATGGAYTGELFF. The DNA of the CDR3 is TGCAGCGTAGCCACAGGGGGCGCATACACCGGGGAGCTGTTTTTT. This chain links TRBV29-1 with TRBJ2-2; 9 bases agree with TRBD1. Looked up from germline, CDR1 is SQVTM and CDR2 is ANQGSEA. This CDR3 comprises 15 residues. V dropped 6 bases and J dropped 3; count of bases not matched to a gene: 8.